Listed here are 28 T cell receptor beta chains from one sample, sequenced in a study of blood T cells in healthy people across ages. A second PCR, run for roughly 7 to 11 cycles, used a sample-barcoded 5' primer plus a J-beta primer mix. TCRdb called the 5' RACE reads again in MiXCR, with one record for every CDR3 protein. Counted here are roughly 1,500,000 distinct CDR3 sequences, about 40% occurring once; the ten biggest clones make up less than 8%. The specimen sequenced was blood. These receptors originate from a woman aged 18-29 years in good health.

The chain is built from TRBV11-2 and TRBJ2-5; 8 bases are a match to TRBD1. The J call may be faulty, since TRBJ2-7 better matches the DNA end. The germline CDR1 and CDR2 sequences are SGHAT and FQNNGV. The CDR3 runs 15 residues. The CDR3: CASSSRQGSFYEQYF. The CDR3 coding sequence is TGTGCCAGCAGCTCCAGACAGGGGTCTTTCTACGAGCAGTACTTC.

This clonotype was counted a few times. The chain carries TRBV12-3 or TRBV12-4 and TRBJ2-5; a possible D gene is TRBD2 (6 bases). Trimming pared 5 bases from V and 3 bases from J, leaving 13 bases between. This CDR3 region has 14 residues. Written as DNA, the CDR3 is TGTGCCAGCAGTGTCGGGAGTGCAAAAGAGACCCAGTACTTC. Translation: CASSVGSAKETQYF.

CDR3 loop: CSASTDNEQFF. The CDR3 nucleotides read TGCAGTGCTAGCACCGACAATGAGCAGTTCTTC. The chain recombines TRBV20-1 with TRBJ2-1; no clear D. Germline CDR1 and CDR2: DFQATT and SNEGSKA (reference sequence). The CDR3 runs to 11 residues. V gave up 3 bases and J gave up 5 bases, with 5 bases separating them.

This clonotype appeared a few times. The V and J genes are TRBV10-3 and TRBJ2-1; 7 nucleotides agree with TRBD1. The trim removed 8 bases at V and 0 bases at J, leaving 4 bases unmatched. Per germline, CDR1 ENHRY and CDR2 SYGVKD. The CDR3 has 14 amino acids. CDR3: CAIWGQSSYNEQFF. For the CDR3, the DNA is TGTGCCATCTGGGGACAGAGCTCCTACAATGAGCAGTTCTTC.

This clonotype has just a few counts. The chain couples TRBV29-1 to TRBJ2-7; D perhaps matches TRBD2 (6 bases). The CDR3 is 15 amino acids. CDR1 is SQVTM, CDR2 ANQGSEA, per germline. Trimming removed 2 bases from V and 7 bases from J, with 21 bases in between. CDR3 sequence (DNA): TGCAGCGTTGAACTCGCCGGGAGAAACTACAATGAGCAGTACTTC. Amino acids: CSVELAGRNYNEQYF.

The chain uses TRBV28 and TRBJ2-3; perhaps TRBD2 as D (7 bases). Germline CDR1 and CDR2: MDHEN and SYDVKM. The CDR3 has 17 residues. Trimming shortened V by 5 bases and J by 5 bases, and 23 bases separated the two germline ends. The CDR3, as DNA: TGTGCCAGCAGTCCTCCTGGGGGGGCCCCCGTAGGAGATACGCAGTATTTT. This codes for CASSPPGGAPVGDTQYF.

The chain recombines TRBV7-9 with TRBJ2-1; D might be TRBD2 (6 bases). Per germline, CDR1 SEHNR and CDR2 FQNEAQ (reference sequence). CDR3 length: 16 residues. V was shortened by 4 bases and J by 8 bases, with 21 bases between the two germline ends. The CDR3: CASSYLRVPGVDEQFF. The CDR3 coding sequence is TGTGCCAGCAGCTACCTAAGGGTACCGGGGGTCGATGAGCAGTTCTTC. Filled out from reference TRBV7-9 and TRBJ2-1, the complete variable domain reads DTGVSQNPRHKITKRGQNVTFRCDPISEHNRLYWYRQTLGQGPEFLTYFQNEAQLEKSRLLSDRFSAERPKGSFSTLEIQRTEQGDSAMYLCASSYLRVPGVDEQFFGPGTRLTVL.

Ten or more counts support this clonotype. The V and J genes are TRBV27 and TRBJ2-7, with a possible D match to TRBD1 (6 bases). This CDR3 has 16 residues. Deletions cut 7 bases from V and 4 bases from J, with 23 bases between. Germline CDR1 reads MNHEY; CDR2 reads SMNVEV (reference sequence). The CDR3 sequence: CASIDRDNLWAYEQYF. The CDR3 nucleotides are TGTGCCAGCATCGATAGGGACAACCTTTGGGCTTACGAGCAGTACTTC.

Only a few counts were recorded for this clonotype. V is TRBV11-2 and J is TRBJ2-3; a possible D gene is TRBD1 (5 bases). The V gene lost 3 bases and the J gene lost 6 bases, with 13 bases spanning the gap. Per the germline V gene, CDR1 is SGHAT and CDR2 is FQNNGV. The CDR3 loop spans 14 amino acids. CDR3 nucleotide sequence: TGTGCCAGCAGCTTGGGGCCTCTCTTGGATACGCAGTATTTT. Its translation: CASSLGPLLDTQYF.

The V call is TRBV12-3 or TRBV12-4, the J call TRBJ1-5, with D tentatively TRBD1 (6 bases). The germline V and J ends were trimmed by 7 bases and 4 bases, with 17 bases remaining between them. The CDR3 has 15 residues. CDR3 nucleotide sequence: TGTGCCAGCACGGGGGCAACCAGCGGGAATCAGCCCCAGCATTTT. Protein sequence: CASTGATSGNQPQHF.

This chain uses TRBV5-1 with TRBJ2-3; 9 bases match TRBD1. The CDR3 loop spans 17 amino acids. J was trimmed by 0 bases and V by 1 base; bases with no gene match: 6. The germline V gene has CDR1 SGHRS and CDR2 YFSETQ. In DNA, the CDR3 is TGCGCCAGCAGCTTGACAGGGGGCCAACGTAGCACAGATACGCAGTATTTT. Its translation is CASSLTGGQRSTDTQYF.

The chain carries TRBV3-1 and TRBJ1-1; D unresolved. The CDR3 sequence is 17 residues long. Germline values: CDR1 LGHDT, CDR2 YNNKEL (reference sequence). Trimming cost V 2 bases and J 0 bases, with 16 bases left between them. CDR3 residues: CASSQTRPGAMNTEAFF. CDR3 sequence (DNA): TGTGCCAGCAGCCAAACCCGGCCAGGAGCGATGAACACTGAAGCTTTCTTT. The whole variable domain, remainder taken from reference TRBV3-1 and TRBJ1-1, is DTAVSQTPKYLVTQMGNDKSIKCEQNLGHDTMYWYKQDSKKFLKIMFSYNNKELIINETVPNRFSPKSPDKAHLNLHINSLELGDSAVYFCASSQTRPGAMNTEAFFGQGTRLTVV.

In this sample, this clonotype turned up once. This sequence joins TRBV20-1 and TRBJ1-2; no clear D. Trimming pared 6 bases from V and 4 bases from J, leaving 12 bases between. Germline CDR1 and CDR2: DFQATT and SNEGSKA (reference sequence). The CDR3 loop spans 12 amino acids. The CDR3 protein is CSAPRGVYGYTF. The DNA for the CDR3 is TGCAGTGCGCCTCGGGGTGTCTATGGCTACACCTTC.

A few counts support this clonotype. This chain uses TRBV6-2 or TRBV6-3 with TRBJ2-1; possibly TRBD1 for D (7 bases). Germline CDR1 and CDR2: MNHEY and SVGEGT. Trimming removed 7 bases at V and 1 base at J, with 23 bases between. The CDR3 is made up of 18 amino acids. The CDR3, as DNA: TGTGCCAGCAAGGGGGGACAGATCACAGCTTTTTCCTACAATGAGCAGTTCTTC. Encoded protein: CASKGGQITAFSYNEQFF.

V usage is TRBV27 and J usage is TRBJ2-7; TRBD2 matches 7 bases. This CDR3 has 14 amino acids. Unmatched junction bases numbered 9, after V lost 5 bases and J lost 5 bases. Germline values: CDR1 MNHEY, CDR2 SMNVEV (reference sequence). The chain's CDR3 is CASSPWDYTNEQYF. The CDR3 DNA sequence: TGTGCCAGCAGTCCCTGGGACTACACGAACGAGCAGTACTTC.

This clonotype has at least ten counts. V and J are TRBV4-1 and TRBJ2-1; weak D call: TRBD1 (6 bases). The length of the CDR3 is 14 residues. V lost 1 base to trimming and J lost 4 bases, with 8 bases between them. Germline V gene sequence: CDR1 MGHRA, CDR2 YSYEKL. The CDR3 loop is CASSQAQGYNEQFF. CDR3 bases: TGCGCCAGCAGCCAAGCTCAGGGGTACAATGAGCAGTTCTTC.

Only one count was recorded for this clonotype. The chain joins TRBV12-3 or TRBV12-4 to TRBJ2-3, with 8 bases aligning to TRBD2. The V gene end was trimmed by 2 bases and the J gene end by 3 bases; junction bases not matched to a gene: 13. The CDR3 totals 18 residues. This CDR3 reads CASSLRSRGGTRTDTQYF. As DNA, the CDR3 is TGTGCCAGCAGTTTACGGTCCCGCGGGGGGACGAGGACAGATACGCAGTATTTT.

In this sample, this clonotype turned up a few times. The chain carries TRBV7-9 and TRBJ2-6, with D possibly being TRBD2 (5 bases). This CDR3 has 16 residues. With 5 bases removed from V and 1 base from J, the gap between germline ends came to 12 bases. From germline, CDR1 is SEHNR and CDR2 FQNEAQ (reference sequence). CDR3 coding DNA: TGTGCCAGCAGCCCCCCGGGATGGTCTGGGGCCAACGTCCTGACTTTC. Translating gives CASSPPGWSGANVLTF.

This clonotype has just one count. The V gene is TRBV7-2, the J gene TRBJ1-5; TRBD1 matches at 12 bases. The V gene end was trimmed by 5 bases and the J gene end by 5 bases; junction bases not matched to a gene: 7. This CDR3 contains 16 residues. The germline V gene encodes CDR1 SGHTA and CDR2 FQGNSA. DNA for the CDR3: TGTGCCAGCAGCCCGAGGGGACAGGGGGCAGATCAGCCCCAGCATTTT. This translates into CASSPRGQGADQPQHF.

This chain uses TRBV10-2 with TRBJ1-2, with unresolved D. Germline CDR1 and CDR2: WSHSY and SAAADI. There are 15 residues in the CDR3. The V gene lost 6 bases and the J gene lost 3 bases, with 17 bases spanning the gap. The CDR3 region has the DNA TGCGCCAGCAGAAAAGGAGCAGTCGCAGACTATGGCTACACCTTC. Its translation: CASRKGAVADYGYTF.

This clonotype was recorded once. The CDR3 here is CASSPGRTGLAYEQYF. The DNA for the CDR3 is TGTGCCAGCAGCCCCGGTAGGACGGGACTCGCCTACGAGCAGTACTTC. J is TRBJ2-5 and V is TRBV7-9, with D perhaps TRBD2 (6 bases). The DNA end lines up better with TRBJ2-7; the J call may be wrong. Per germline, CDR1 SEHNR and CDR2 FQNEAQ (reference sequence). This CDR3 region has 16 residues.

The chain couples TRBV6-1 to TRBJ1-6; D is unresolved. The V and J ends lost 2 bases and 10 bases respectively, with 18 bases between them. The CDR3 has 16 residues. The germline V gene has CDR1 MNHNS and CDR2 SASEGT. The CDR3 DNA sequence: TGTGCCAGCAGTGAAATAAATCCGGGAGTAGGATCACCCCTCCACTTT. Its protein is CASSEINPGVGSPLHF.

The rearrangement joins TRBV12-3 or TRBV12-4 to TRBJ2-7; 8 bases agree with TRBD2. The V gene end was trimmed by 2 bases and the J gene end by 0 bases; junction bases not matched to a gene: 3. The CDR3 loop spans 15 amino acids. CDR3 in amino acids: CASSLSGGYSYEQYF. DNA of the CDR3: TGTGCCAGCAGTTTATCGGGGGGGTACTCCTACGAGCAGTACTTC.

The rearrangement joins TRBV12-5 to TRBJ2-2; tentative D call: TRBD2 (6 bases). The V gene's germline CDR1 is LGHNT and CDR2 FRNRAP. The CDR3 loop spans 14 amino acids. The V gene lost 6 bases and the J gene lost 0 bases, with 8 bases spanning the gap. DNA of the CDR3: TGTGCTAGTGGCAGGGACTCGAACACCGGGGAGCTGTTTTTT. It yields the protein CASGRDSNTGELFF.

The rearrangement joins TRBV25-1 to TRBJ2-2, with 8 bases matching TRBD2. There are 15 residues in the CDR3. Germline V CDR1 and CDR2: MGHDK, SYGVNS. The ends lost 1 base at V and 4 bases at J; junction bases unmatched: 2. The CDR3 here is CASSELSGSTGELFF. As DNA, the CDR3 is TGTGCCAGCAGTGAATTGAGCGGGAGCACCGGGGAGCTGTTTTTT.

The CDR3 DNA sequence: TGTGCCGCAGGGGAGAGCACAGATACGCAGTATTTT. It codes for CAAGESTDTQYF. The V and J genes are TRBV28 and TRBJ2-3; TRBD1 might be the D (6 bases). Germline CDR1 is MDHEN and CDR2 is SYDVKM. V lost 11 bases to trimming and J lost 0 bases, with 9 bases between them. There are 12 residues in the CDR3.

V is TRBV2 and J is TRBJ1-2; 7 nucleotides align to TRBD1. The germline CDR1 and CDR2 sequences are SNHLY and FYNNEI. The CDR3 covers 16 residues. Trimming cost V 3 bases and J 4 bases; bases outside gene matches: 11. CDR3 in DNA: TGTGCCAGCAGTGACGAGGGGGCCCCAGCCTCCTATGGCTACACCTTC. Its protein product is CASSDEGAPASYGYTF.

V is TRBV4-2 and J is TRBJ2-2, with TRBD2 as a possible D gene (6 bases). Germline V gene sequence: CDR1 LGHNA, CDR2 YNFKEQ. The CDR3 is 17 amino acids. V lost 0 bases and J 3 bases, leaving 14 bases between the germline ends. Here the CDR3 reads CASSQDLGDSYTGELFF. The CDR3 DNA follows: TGTGCCAGCAGCCAAGATCTGGGGGACTCATACACCGGGGAGCTGTTTTTT.